The 11 T cell receptor beta chains given below trace back to one sample, sequenced in a study of vaccination effects on CD4 cells after COVID-19. These receptors have no known antigen. Following a roughly eleven-day culture, CD4+ T cells were purified. PCR-confirmed SARS-CoV-2 infection occurred in the person between March and December 2020. All participants had two doses of either the BNT162b2 or mRNA-1273 vaccine. Some clones are missing from TCRdb's copy, which holds only in-frame ones; the method was immunoSEQ multiplex PCR. The profile shows fewer than 55,000 clones, 76% of them singletons. The sample consisted of CD4+ T cells from PBMCs cultured without peptide, taken after COVID-19 vaccination. The source is a human donor who had a prior SARS-CoV-2 infection.

The chain has TRBV24-1 and TRBJ2-5, with TRBD2 matching 12 bases. V shed 1 base and J 5 bases; nucleotides not matched to a gene: 10. Germline V CDR1 and CDR2: KGHDR, SFDVKD. The CDR3 is 18 residues long. CDR3 region: CATSDFRATSGSRETQYF. The DNA for the CDR3 is TGTGCCACCAGTGATTTCCGTGCGACTAGCGGGAGTAGGGAGACCCAGTACTTC.

CDR3 residues: CASSPGRAGGETQYF. The DNA for the CDR3 is TGTGCCAGCAGCCCCGGACGAGCGGGAGGAGAGACCCAGTACTTC. The rearrangement joins TRBV11-3 to TRBJ2-5; 9 bases are a match to TRBD2. After removal of 5 bases from V and 4 bases from J, the junction contained 8 bases not matched to a gene. Germline V lookup: CDR1 SGHNT, CDR2 YENEEA. The CDR3 length is 15 residues.

V usage is TRBV6-1 and J usage is TRBJ2-3; the match to TRBD1 covers 9 bases. CDR1 and CDR2 from the germline V gene are MNHNS and SASEGT. Unmatched junction bases numbered 16, after V lost 2 bases and J lost 4 bases. The CDR3 is 19 residues long. CDR3 coding DNA: TGTGCCAGCAGTGAACAACTCGTTCCGGGACAGGGTTTTGCAGATACGCAGTATTTT. This translates into CASSEQLVPGQGFADTQYF.

This chain joins TRBV24-1 and TRBJ2-5, with D unresolved. The CDR3 is 14 amino acids. V lost 6 bases, J lost 1 base, and 11 bases lay in between. Germline CDR1 reads KGHDR; CDR2 reads SFDVKD. CDR3 bases: TGTGCCACCAGTCGGGTTGGTCCCCAAGAGACCCAGTACTTC. It yields the protein CATSRVGPQETQYF.

This chain uses TRBV19 with TRBJ2-7, with unresolved D. CDR1 and CDR2 (germline): LNHDA, SQIVND (reference sequence). This CDR3 has 14 amino acids. Between the trimmed V and J ends, which lost 6 bases and 2 bases, there was a span of 14 bases. The CDR3 DNA sequence: TGTGCCAGTAGCCAACAGTCTACTGCCTACGAGCAGTACTTC. Residues: CASSQQSTAYEQYF.

This rearrangement joins TRBV6-5 to TRBJ1-2; possible D gene TRBD1, 5 bases. The V and J ends lost 6 bases and 4 bases respectively, with 12 bases between them. Germline V gene sequence: CDR1 MNHEY, CDR2 SVGAGI. The CDR3 covers 13 residues. This chain's CDR3 is CASRRDGGYGYTF. CDR3 coding DNA: TGTGCCAGCAGAAGGGACGGCGGCTATGGCTACACCTTC.

J is TRBJ1-4 and V is TRBV6-6, with TRBD1 as a possible D gene (6 bases). Germline values: CDR1 MNHNY, CDR2 SVGAGI (reference sequence). This CDR3 comprises 13 residues. The V end lost 6 bases, the J end lost 9 bases, and 14 bases lay between the germline ends. The CDR3 bases are TGTGCCAGCAGGCGGGGGGGCGAGCAAAAACTGTTTTTT. Translation: CASRRGGEQKLFF.

This chain links TRBV4-2 with TRBJ2-3; 7 nucleotides line up with TRBD2. CDR1 and CDR2 from the germline V gene are LGHNA and YNFKEQ. With 1 base clipped from V and 2 bases from J, the junction kept 15 bases outside the gene matches. The CDR3 consists of 19 residues. The CDR3 coding sequence is TGTGCCAGCAGCCAAGCTGAGTTACCTCCTAGCGGATTCACAGATACGCAGTATTTT. This sequence encodes CASSQAELPPSGFTDTQYF.

The genes are TRBV6-5 and TRBJ1-1; D perhaps matches TRBD1 (6 bases). The V end lost 3 bases, the J end lost 3 bases, and 8 bases lay between the germline ends. Germline CDR1 MNHEY, CDR2 SVGAGI. The CDR3 consists of 13 residues. DNA of the CDR3: TGTGCCAGCAGTTATAGGGGGTACACTGAAGCTTTCTTT. It yields the protein CASSYRGYTEAFF.

The J gene is TRBJ1-5, the V gene TRBV2; TRBD1 aligns across 9 bases. The trim removed 8 bases at V and 5 bases at J, leaving 7 bases unmatched. The germline CDR1 and CDR2 sequences are SNHLY and FYNNEI. There are 14 residues in the CDR3. CDR3 sequence reads: CASADRGVDQPQHF. The CDR3 nucleotides are TGTGCCAGCGCCGACAGGGGGGTGGATCAGCCCCAGCATTTT.

The CDR3 DNA reads TGTGCCAGCAGCCAAGTGGGGTGGGGGCAGGGTAATGAGCAGTTCTTC. This gives the protein CASSQVGWGQGNEQFF. This chain joins TRBV4-2 and TRBJ2-1, with D possibly TRBD1 on 6 matching bases. This CDR3 contains 16 residues. V was pared by 1 base and J by 7 bases, with 17 bases between. Germline-derived CDR1 and CDR2 are LGHNA and YNFKEQ.